The next 28 T cell receptor beta chains were all read from a single sample in a study of T cell responses to AZD1222 COVID-19 vaccine. Libraries were prepared by immunoSEQ multiplex PCR; TCRdb keeps only in-frame clonotypes and omits some of them. This table has about 120,000 clones, about 89% appearing once. The sample consisted of peripheral blood, taken 28 days after the second AZD1222 dose. Source of these receptors: an adult who received the AZD1222 COVID-19 vaccine.

The chain has TRBV5-8 and TRBJ2-7; D may be TRBD1 (5 bases). The length of the CDR3 is 12 residues. Germline loops: CDR1 SGHTS, CDR2 YDEGEE. The germline V and J ends were trimmed by 0 bases and 6 bases, with 7 bases remaining between them. In nucleotides, the CDR3 is TGTGCCAGCAGCTTGGATAGGGGCGAGCAGTACTTC. It encodes CASSLDRGEQYF.

The chain couples TRBV5-6 to TRBJ2-7; TRBD1 matches at 10 bases. CDR1 and CDR2 from the germline V gene are SGHDT and YYEEEE. After removal of 2 bases from V and 0 bases from J, the junction contained 2 bases not matched to a gene. CDR3 length: 15 amino acids. The DNA of the CDR3 is TGTGCCAGCAGCTTCGGGACAGGGGCCTCCTACGAGCAGTACTTC. Its protein is CASSFGTGASYEQYF.

This CDR3 is CASSQSWGSGETQYF. The CDR3, as DNA: TGTGCCAGCAGCCAATCATGGGGGTCGGGGGAGACCCAGTACTTC. The chain combines TRBV16 with TRBJ2-5; either TRBD1 or TRBD2 may supply D (5 bases each). CDR1 is KGHSY, CDR2 FQNENV, per germline. V shed 0 bases and J shed 5 bases, with 13 bases lying between them. This CDR3 region has 15 residues.

This clone has just one count. The genes are TRBV11-3 and TRBJ2-5; D perhaps matches TRBD1 (6 bases). Germline V gene data show CDR1 as SGHNT and CDR2 as YENEEA. V lost 5 bases and J 4 bases, leaving 11 bases between the germline ends. The length of the CDR3 is 13 residues. DNA for the CDR3: TGTGCCAGCAGCCATGGACAGAGAGAGACCCAGTACTTC. It encodes CASSHGQRETQYF.

This chain joins TRBV6-4 and TRBJ2-1, with TRBD1 matching over 7 bases. CDR1 MRHNA and CDR2 SNTAGT come from the germline V gene. This CDR3 region has 15 residues. V gave up 2 bases and J gave up 2 bases; unmatched junction bases: 3. The CDR3 protein is CASSDHRGPYNEQFF. CDR3 nucleotide sequence: TGTGCCAGCAGTGACCACAGGGGACCCTACAATGAGCAGTTCTTC.

This chain links TRBV7-9 with TRBJ2-1; D gene unclear. Germline loops: CDR1 SEHNR, CDR2 FQNEAQ (reference sequence). The V and J ends lost 5 bases and 5 bases respectively, with 19 bases between them. The CDR3 consists of 16 residues. In DNA form, the CDR3 reads TGTGCCAGCAGCCCGCGTAGTAGCAGCCTACACAATGAGCAGTTCTTC. Translated: CASSPRSSSLHNEQFF.

This chain uses TRBV30 with TRBJ1-1, with D unclear. CDR1 is GTSNPN and CDR2 is SVGIG in the germline V gene (reference sequence). The CDR3 has 11 residues. The V end lost 1 base, the J end lost 6 bases, and 6 bases lay between the germline ends. The CDR3 coding sequence is TGTGCCTGGAGTGGACGGTCTGAAGCTTTCTTT. Protein: CAWSGRSEAFF.

The gene calls are TRBV29-1 and TRBJ2-3; D is unclear. The CDR3 consists of 15 residues. Germline V lookup: CDR1 SQVTM, CDR2 ANQGSEA. V was pared by 4 bases and J by 0 bases, with 14 bases between. The CDR3 sequence: CSVGLYMESTDTQYF. The CDR3 DNA sequence: TGCAGCGTTGGCCTCTACATGGAAAGCACAGATACGCAGTATTTT.

This chain uses TRBV5-1 with TRBJ1-1; no reliable D call. V was cut by 6 bases and J by 2 bases, with 8 bases left in between. CDR3 size: 12 residues. The germline CDR1 and CDR2 sequences are SGHRS and YFSETQ. The DNA for the CDR3 is TGCGCCAGCAAGTATGGTAACACTGAAGCTTTCTTT. Protein: CASKYGNTEAFF.

The chain combines TRBV5-1 with TRBJ1-1; D is perhaps TRBD1 (6 bases). The germline gives CDR1 SGHRS, CDR2 YFSETQ. There are 17 residues in the CDR3. Trimming removed 0 bases at V and 4 bases at J, with 19 bases between. Written as DNA, the CDR3 is TGCGCCAGCAGCTTGGGGGACGGGACAATGAAGGGCACTGAAGCTTTCTTT. Amino acids: CASSLGDGTMKGTEAFF.

This chain uses TRBV15 with TRBJ1-6; D ambiguous. CDR1 is LNHNV and CDR2 is YYDKDF in the germline V gene (reference sequence). V lost 0 bases, J lost 0 bases, and 9 bases lay in between. The CDR3 covers 17 residues. This chain's CDR3 is CATSRDNSYSYNSPLHF. For the CDR3, the DNA is TGTGCCACCAGCAGAGATAACAGCTACTCCTATAATTCACCCCTCCACTTT.

V gene TRBV5-1 combines with J gene TRBJ2-7; TRBD2 agrees at 10 bases. This CDR3 is built from 18 residues. The V gene end was trimmed by 0 bases and the J gene end by 2 bases; junction bases not matched to a gene: 11. In germline, CDR1 is SGHRS, CDR2 YFSETQ. CDR3 sequence reads: CASSLGLAGVSRTYEQYF. The CDR3 coding sequence is TGCGCCAGCAGCTTGGGGCTAGCGGGAGTAAGTAGGACCTACGAGCAGTACTTC.

J is TRBJ1-1 and V is TRBV20-1; D is unresolved. Germline assignment: CDR1 DFQATT and CDR2 SNEGSKA (reference sequence). The CDR3 spans 10 residues. The V end was cut by 4 bases, the J end by 2 bases, with 2 bases between. In nucleotides, the CDR3 is TGCAGTGCTAAAAACACTGAAGCTTTCTTT. Translated, it gives CSAKNTEAFF.

As regards this clone: The sample has other DNA sequences that encode this CDR3 too. CDR3 in DNA: TGTGCCAGCAGTTTGGGCGGTAGCAATCAGCCCCAGCATTTT. It encodes CASSLGGSNQPQHF. The chain uses TRBV27 and TRBJ1-5; D unresolved. This CDR3 has 14 residues. V gave up 3 bases and J gave up 0 bases, with 6 bases separating them. CDR1 is MNHEY, CDR2 SMNVEV, per germline (reference sequence).

V gene TRBV19 combines with J gene TRBJ1-6, with a possible D match to TRBD1 (5 bases). CDR1 LNHDA and CDR2 SQIVND come from the germline V gene (reference sequence). The CDR3 runs 15 residues. The V end lost 0 bases, the J end lost 9 bases, and 12 bases lay between the germline ends. The CDR3 region has the DNA TGTGCCAGTAGTATAGAGGCGGCAGGGCGTTCACCCCTCCACTTT. Translation gives CASSIEAAGRSPLHF.

V and J are TRBV11-3 and TRBJ2-3; 13 bases align to TRBD2. This CDR3 region has 19 residues. Losses at the gene ends were 4 bases for V and 0 bases for J; bases not matched to a gene: 10. Germline CDR1 reads SGHNT; CDR2 reads YENEEA. CDR3 sequence reads: CASSSPTSGGESSTDTQYF. In DNA form, the CDR3 reads TGTGCCAGCAGCTCCCCTACTAGCGGGGGGGAGTCTAGCACAGATACGCAGTATTTT.

V usage is TRBV27 and J usage is TRBJ1-4; D gene unclear. Trimming removed 2 bases from V and 5 bases from J, with 6 bases in between. CDR3 length equals 13 residues. Germline-derived CDR1 and CDR2 are MNHEY and SMNVEV (reference sequence). The CDR3 here is CASSLMGNEKLFF. CDR3 sequence (DNA): TGTGCCAGCAGTTTAATGGGGAATGAAAAACTGTTTTTT. The whole variable domain, remainder taken from reference TRBV27 and TRBJ1-4, is EAQVTQNPRYLITVTGKKLTVTCSQNMNHEYMSWYRQDPGLGLRQIYYSMNVEVTDKGDVPEGYKVSRKEKRNFPLILESPSPNQTSLYFCASSLMGNEKLFFGSGTQLSVL.

This clone was counted between two and nine times. This sequence joins TRBV7-2 and TRBJ2-7; D is ambiguous. CDR3 size: 15 residues. CDR1 is SGHTA, CDR2 FQGNSA, per germline. V lost 4 bases to trimming and J lost 0 bases, with 13 bases between them. The CDR3: CASSWLQEFSYEQYF. The CDR3 coding sequence is TGTGCCAGCAGCTGGTTACAAGAATTCTCCTACGAGCAGTACTTC.

The gene calls are TRBV5-8 and TRBJ2-7; D is unclear. The length of the CDR3 is 14 residues. Trimming left V 4 bases short and J 6 bases short, with 17 bases between. The germline V gene encodes CDR1 SGHTS and CDR2 YDEGEE. The CDR3 sequence: CASSASREYTEQYF. Here the CDR3 DNA reads TGTGCCAGCAGCGCCAGTCGCGAGTATACCGAGCAGTACTTC. Full variable domain (outside the CDR3, taken from reference TRBV5-8 and TRBJ2-7): EAGVTQSPTHLIKTRGQQATLRCSPISGHTSVYWYQQALGLGLQFLLWYDEGEERNRGNFPPRFSGRQFPNYSSELNVNALELEDSALYLCASSASREYTEQYFGPGTRLTVT.

The chain combines TRBV5-5 with TRBJ2-7, with 12 bases aligning to TRBD2. This CDR3 region has 14 residues. CDR1 SGHKS and CDR2 YYEKEE come from the germline V gene (reference sequence). Trimming cost V 1 base and J 6 bases; bases outside gene matches: 2. CDR3 coding DNA: TGTGCCAGCAGCTTGCGACTAGCGGGAGTCGAGCAGTACTTC. This encodes CASSLRLAGVEQYF.

V gene TRBV29-1 combines with J gene TRBJ1-2, with 9 bases identical to TRBD1. CDR1 is SQVTM and CDR2 is ANQGSEA in the germline V gene. This CDR3 contains 15 residues. The trim removed 4 bases at V and 0 bases at J, leaving 6 bases unmatched. CDR3 in DNA: TGCAGCGTTGGGAGAGGGGACAGGGCTAACTATGGCTACACCTTC. Protein: CSVGRGDRANYGYTF.

The chain couples TRBV11-2 to TRBJ2-2; 7 nucleotides match TRBD2. The germline gives CDR1 SGHAT, CDR2 FQNNGV. CDR3 size: 15 residues. V shed 2 bases and J 0 bases; nucleotides not matched to a gene: 0. CDR3 in DNA: TGTGCCAGCAGCTTACTAGCGGCGAACACCGGGGAGCTGTTTTTT. This sequence encodes CASSLLAANTGELFF.

This clone has a handful of counts. The chain couples TRBV11-3 to TRBJ2-7; D possibly corresponds to TRBD2 (7 bases). Germline V gene lookup returns CDR1 SGHNT and CDR2 YENEEA. Between the trimmed V and J ends, which lost 5 bases and 3 bases, there was a span of 26 bases. The CDR3 consists of 18 residues. The CDR3 nucleotides are TGTGCCAGCAGCACCCCTGATTGGCGGTTAGGGGGGGACTACGAGCAGTACTTC. Amino acids: CASSTPDWRLGGDYEQYF.

This clone was recorded a few times. The genes are TRBV18 and TRBJ1-2; perhaps TRBD1 as D (6 bases). Germline CDR1 KGHSH, CDR2 LQKENI. The CDR3 spans 14 residues. V was clipped by 11 bases and J by 4 bases, with 20 bases between them. CDR3 protein: CAGGATGIGYGYTF. CDR3 coding DNA: TGTGCCGGCGGAGCTACAGGGATCGGCTATGGCTACACCTTC.

This chain connects TRBV4-3 to TRBJ2-5; TRBD2 matches 14 bases. Per germline, CDR1 LGHNA and CDR2 YSLEER. This CDR3 has 22 amino acids. Trimming removed 0 bases from V and 5 bases from J; junction bases left unmatched: 20. This CDR3 is CASSQDAVVGLAGGEGYETQYF. The CDR3 nucleotides read TGCGCCAGCAGCCAAGATGCCGTAGTCGGACTAGCGGGAGGCGAGGGGTATGAGACCCAGTACTTC.

The V gene is TRBV27, the J gene TRBJ2-7, with a possible D match to TRBD1 (5 bases). CDR1 and CDR2 (germline): MNHEY, SMNVEV (reference sequence). V dropped 0 bases and J dropped 1 base, with 13 bases sitting between them. This CDR3 spans 16 amino acids. The CDR3 here is CASSLSRRVLSYEQYF. The DNA for the CDR3 is TGTGCCAGCAGTTTATCCCGCAGGGTATTGTCCTACGAGCAGTACTTC.

The gene calls are TRBV7-6 and TRBJ2-7; 13 bases match TRBD2. The CDR3 contains 16 residues. Germline CDR1 and CDR2: SGHVS and FNYEAQ. V dropped 5 bases and J dropped 6; count of bases not matched to a gene: 10. CDR3 coding DNA: TGTGCCAGCAGCCCGTCGAGGACTAGCGGGAGCGGCGAGCAGTACTTC. Protein product: CASSPSRTSGSGEQYF.

The genes are TRBV27 and TRBJ2-3, with 13 bases aligning to TRBD2. Germline CDR1 MNHEY, CDR2 SMNVEV (reference sequence). The CDR3 sequence is 18 residues long. V shed 1 base and J 3 bases; nucleotides not matched to a gene: 7. DNA for the CDR3: TGTGCCAGCAGTTTATTCCACGGGACTAGCGGGGTAACAGATACGCAGTATTTT. The encoded protein is CASSLFHGTSGVTDTQYF.